The 2 T cell receptor beta chains below all came from one sample that was sequenced in a study of blood T cell repertoires in COVID-19. TCRdb keeps only in-frame clones here, not all; method: immunoSEQ multiplex PCR. The table lists approximately 140,000 clones, around 90% of them singletons. The sequenced material came from peripheral blood. These receptors all stem from a woman aged 60 to 75 with active or convalescent COVID-19.

The V call is TRBV6-2 or TRBV6-3, the J call TRBJ2-7, with 15 bases that match TRBD2. The CDR3 covers 16 residues. V lost 6 bases to trimming and J lost 3 bases; unmatched junction nucleotides: 6. Germline assignment: CDR1 MNHEY and CDR2 SVGEGT. The CDR3 DNA reads as TGTGCCAGCAGCCCGGGACTAGCGGGGGGCAGCTACGAGCAGTACTTC. As protein: CASSPGLAGGSYEQYF.

This rearrangement joins TRBV5-1 to TRBJ2-1, with a possible D match to TRBD2 (5 bases). Germline-derived CDR1 and CDR2 are SGHRS and YFSETQ. This CDR3 has 14 amino acids. Trimming left V 0 bases short and J 1 base short, with 5 bases between. This CDR3 reads CASSLGGSYNEQFF. CDR3 in DNA: TGCGCCAGCAGCTTGGGAGGGTCCTACAATGAGCAGTTCTTC.